These 29 T cell receptor beta chains were all obtained from the same sample, sequenced in a study of beta chain features in type 1 diabetes. Expressed TCRB transcripts were sequenced after all isolated RNA was converted to cDNA. TCRdb's table, derived via immunoSEQ multiplex PCR, lists solely in-frame clones and lacks some. The table lists hundreds of thousands of clones, about 70% of them singletons, with 0.053% in the top ten. What was sequenced was naive CD4+ T cells from blood. These receptors were obtained from a man between 25 and 39 years old in good health.

The chain carries TRBV29-1 and TRBJ2-7; D is uncertain. V dropped 4 bases and J dropped 2 bases, with 6 bases sitting between them. The CDR3 covers 11 residues. In germline, CDR1 is SQVTM, CDR2 ANQGSEA. CDR3 protein: CSVVTTYEQYF. Written as DNA, the CDR3 is TGCAGCGTTGTAACTACCTACGAGCAGTACTTC.

V and J are TRBV4-1 and TRBJ1-5, with 7 bases aligning to TRBD1. CDR1 MGHRA and CDR2 YSYEKL come from the germline V gene. V shed 6 bases, J shed 6 bases, and the junction held 14 bases outside the gene matches. CDR3 length equals 16 residues. The CDR3 DNA sequence: TGCGCCAGCAGACAGATCGAAGGGGGCGTGAGTCAGCCCCAGCATTTT. Translated, it gives CASRQIEGGVSQPQHF.

The chain links TRBV2 to TRBJ1-2; unclear D gene. The CDR3 is made up of 13 amino acids. Germline CDR1 SNHLY, CDR2 FYNNEI. Between the trimmed V and J ends, which lost 8 bases and 2 bases, there was a span of 12 bases. The CDR3 DNA sequence: TGTGCCAGCGCGATTGTTGGAAACTATGGCTACACCTTC. Its translation: CASAIVGNYGYTF.

The CDR3 DNA is TGTGCCACCAGACATCCTCCCTACTATGGCTACACCTTC. It specifies CATRHPPYYGYTF. The V and J genes are TRBV30 and TRBJ1-2; D remains ambiguous. Germline V gives CDR1 GTSNPN, CDR2 SVGIG (reference sequence). The V gene lost 8 bases and the J gene lost 3 bases, with 16 bases spanning the gap. There are 13 residues in the CDR3.

The chain employs TRBV25-1 and TRBJ2-1; TRBD2 matches at 7 bases. This CDR3 has 17 amino acids. CDR1 and CDR2 (germline): MGHDK, SYGVNS. V was pared by 1 base and J by 1 base, with 7 bases of the junction left unmatched. The CDR3 protein is CASSELGGSASYNEQFF. The CDR3 DNA reads as TGTGCCAGCAGTGAATTGGGCGGGAGTGCGTCCTACAATGAGCAGTTCTTC.

The chain joins TRBV4-1 to TRBJ2-7; D is unresolved. CDR3 length: 17 amino acids. The germline CDR1 and CDR2 sequences are MGHRA and YSYEKL. Trimming shortened V by 2 bases and J by 0 bases, and 17 bases separated the two germline ends. CDR3 DNA: TGCGCCAGCAGCCAACCTGGACGTTATCCCCACTCCTACGAGCAGTACTTC. Translation: CASSQPGRYPHSYEQYF.

The V call is TRBV30, the J call TRBJ2-7; D ambiguous. CDR1 GTSNPN and CDR2 SVGIG come from the germline V gene (reference sequence). This CDR3 is 14 amino acids long. Between the trimmed V and J ends, which lost 0 bases and 3 bases, there was a span of 12 bases. CDR3 loop: CAWSVALPNYEQYF. The CDR3 DNA is TGTGCCTGGAGTGTAGCCCTCCCGAACTACGAGCAGTACTTC.

The V and J genes are TRBV10-3 and TRBJ2-7; possible D gene TRBD1, 6 bases. Trimming took off 0 bases at V and 3 bases at J, with 12 bases between the two ends. The CDR3 is 15 amino acids. The germline CDR1 and CDR2 sequences are ENHRY and SYGVKD. The CDR3 DNA reads as TGTGCCATCAGTGAGTCGACGGCGGACAGCTACGAGCAGTACTTC. This encodes CAISESTADSYEQYF.

The chain combines TRBV23-1 with TRBJ2-1; tentatively, D is TRBD2 (5 bases). TRBV23-1 is reported as an ORF; its role is uncertain. V shed 1 base and J shed 8 bases, with 12 bases lying between them. The CDR3 has 14 residues. The CDR3 spells CASSQYAGRDEQFF. The DNA of the CDR3 is TGCGCCAGCAGTCAATACGCGGGTAGGGATGAGCAGTTCTTC.

A few counts support this clone. The J gene is TRBJ2-7, the V gene TRBV6-6; possible D gene TRBD1, 5 bases. Germline V gives CDR1 MNHNY, CDR2 SVGAGI (reference sequence). CDR3 length equals 14 residues. Trimming took off 6 bases at V and 4 bases at J, with 16 bases between the two ends. CDR3: CASRTPGQGYEQYF. CDR3 DNA: TGTGCCAGCAGGACCCCCGGGCAGGGATACGAGCAGTACTTC.

This rearrangement joins TRBV10-3 to TRBJ1-2; 7 nucleotides align to TRBD1. From germline, CDR1 is ENHRY and CDR2 SYGVKD. After removal of 2 bases from V and 6 bases from J, the junction contained 3 bases not matched to a gene. The CDR3 covers 13 residues. Here the CDR3 DNA reads TGTGCCATCAGTGAGGGGACAGTTAATGGCTACACCTTC. Residues: CAISEGTVNGYTF.

V and J are TRBV30 and TRBJ2-3, with no clear D. V lost 0 bases and J lost 1, with 11 bases in between. Germline V lookup: CDR1 GTSNPN, CDR2 SVGIG (reference sequence). The CDR3 has 15 amino acids. In DNA form, the CDR3 reads TGTGCCTGGAGTGTATGGGTTGCAGGCACAGATACGCAGTATTTT. It translates to CAWSVWVAGTDTQYF.

The chain couples TRBV20-1 to TRBJ2-1; D remains ambiguous. Trimming took off 7 bases at V and 9 bases at J, with 13 bases between the two ends. CDR1 is DFQATT, CDR2 SNEGSKA, per germline (reference sequence). This CDR3 spans 11 amino acids. The CDR3 protein is CSVPVQLEQFF. The CDR3 DNA sequence: TGCAGTGTCCCAGTTCAGCTTGAGCAGTTCTTC.

The chain couples TRBV28 to TRBJ2-7; no firm D call. V was cut by 3 bases and J by 8 bases, with 8 bases left in between. The V gene's germline CDR1 is MDHEN and CDR2 SYDVKM. CDR3 length: 11 residues. The CDR3 here is CASSFLGKQYF. The CDR3 bases are TGTGCCAGCAGTTTCTTGGGAAAGCAGTACTTC.

The V call is TRBV7-9, the J call TRBJ2-3, with 7 bases matching TRBD2. V lost 5 bases to trimming and J lost 5 bases; unmatched junction nucleotides: 16. The CDR3 extends over 17 amino acids. Germline V gene lookup returns CDR1 SEHNR and CDR2 FQNEAQ (reference sequence). CDR3 amino acids: CASSRHLRAGVQDTQYF. The CDR3 DNA sequence: TGTGCCAGCAGCCGTCACCTTCGGGCGGGGGTTCAAGATACGCAGTATTTT. The variable domain in full, with the rest retrieved from reference TRBV7-9 and TRBJ2-3, is DTGVSQNPRHKITKRGQNVTFRCDPISEHNRLYWYRQTLGQGPEFLTYFQNEAQLEKSRLLSDRFSAERPKGSFSTLEIQRTEQGDSAMYLCASSRHLRAGVQDTQYFGPGTRLTVL.

The chain joins TRBV29-1 to TRBJ2-2; D may be TRBD1 (6 bases). The CDR3 length is 13 residues. CDR1 is SQVTM, CDR2 ANQGSEA, per germline. The ends were cut back, 7 bases at V and 4 bases at J, with 13 bases in the middle. The CDR3 here is CSARTDFTGELFF. The DNA of the CDR3 is TGCAGCGCACGGACAGACTTCACCGGGGAGCTGTTTTTT.

This chain joins TRBV11-2 and TRBJ2-6; D uncertain. The V and J ends lost 6 bases and 2 bases respectively, with 17 bases between them. The CDR3 runs to 17 residues. Per the germline V gene, CDR1 is SGHAT and CDR2 is FQNNGV. In DNA form, the CDR3 reads TGTGCCAGCAGACCGATATCGGAAGGGACTGGGGCCAACGTCCTGACTTTC. It is translated as CASRPISEGTGANVLTF.

V usage is TRBV5-1 and J usage is TRBJ1-2, with D perhaps matching TRBD1 (6 bases). CDR1 is SGHRS and CDR2 is YFSETQ in the germline V gene. This CDR3 has 13 amino acids. The V end lost 2 bases, the J end lost 6 bases, and 11 bases lay between the germline ends. The DNA of the CDR3 is TGCGCCAGCAGCTTCACAGGGCCGGATGGCTACACCTTC. Its translation is CASSFTGPDGYTF.

The chain combines TRBV29-1 with TRBJ1-3; D call uncertain. The CDR3 totals 13 residues. The germline V gene has CDR1 SQVTM and CDR2 ANQGSEA. V dropped 4 bases and J dropped 0 bases, with 7 bases sitting between them. This CDR3 is CSVAAYSGNTIYF. The CDR3 DNA reads TGCAGCGTTGCTGCCTACTCTGGAAACACCATATATTTT.

V usage is TRBV30 and J usage is TRBJ2-7, with TRBD1 matching over 8 bases. CDR1 and CDR2 (germline): GTSNPN, SVGIG (reference sequence). V was pared by 2 bases and J by 3 bases, with 9 bases of the junction left unmatched. There are 15 residues in the CDR3. In DNA form, the CDR3 reads TGTGCCTGGAGTAGAGCCGGGACAGGAAACTACGAGCAGTACTTC. Its translation is CAWSRAGTGNYEQYF.

Concerning this clone itself: This same CDR3 is encoded by further DNA sequences in the sample. The J gene is TRBJ2-5, the V gene TRBV20-1; no definite D call. Between the trimmed V and J ends, which lost 3 bases and 3 bases, there was a span of 5 bases. The germline gives CDR1 DFQATT, CDR2 SNEGSKA (reference sequence). The CDR3 runs to 11 residues. CDR3 coding DNA: TGCAGTGCTAGCCGGGAAGAGACCCAGTACTTC. This sequence encodes CSASREETQYF.

The rearrangement links TRBV29-1 to TRBJ1-1; D uncertain. CDR3 length: 14 residues. Germline V gene lookup returns CDR1 SQVTM and CDR2 ANQGSEA. Trimming shortened V by 3 bases and J by 6 bases, and 17 bases separated the two germline ends. CDR3 sequence reads: CSVEVKRPWAEAFF. The CDR3 DNA sequence: TGCAGCGTTGAGGTTAAGCGGCCTTGGGCTGAAGCTTTCTTT.

This clone showed up just a few times. This chain connects TRBV18 to TRBJ2-1; TRBD1 is a possible D gene (5 bases). The CDR3 has 13 amino acids. Germline CDR1 and CDR2: KGHSH and LQKENI. V was shortened by 2 bases and J by 5 bases, with 7 bases between the two germline ends. The CDR3 here is CASSPLTDNEQFF. The CDR3 coding sequence is TGTGCCAGCTCACCATTGACAGACAATGAGCAGTTCTTC.

The chain joins TRBV10-3 to TRBJ1-6; possible D gene TRBD1, 5 bases. Germline CDR1 is ENHRY and CDR2 is SYGVKD. The germline V and J ends were trimmed by 7 bases and 7 bases, with 11 bases remaining between them. The CDR3 consists of 13 residues. CDR3 protein: CAITEGANSPLHF. The CDR3 coding sequence is TGTGCCATCACCGAAGGGGCGAATTCACCCCTCCACTTT.

This chain uses TRBV18 with TRBJ1-1; D ambiguous. V was trimmed by 2 bases and J by 5 bases, leaving 3 bases between them. Per germline, CDR1 KGHSH and CDR2 LQKENI. This CDR3 is 11 amino acids long. CDR3 amino acids: CASSPATEAFF. The CDR3 DNA sequence: TGTGCCAGCTCACCAGCTACTGAAGCTTTCTTT.

The chain recombines TRBV30 with TRBJ2-3; D is uncertain. The germline CDR1 and CDR2 sequences are GTSNPN and SVGIG (reference sequence). The CDR3 contains 14 residues. With 0 bases removed from V and 4 bases from J, the gap between germline ends came to 11 bases. CDR3 loop: CAWSVASLADTQYF. The CDR3 DNA reads TGTGCCTGGAGTGTTGCGAGCTTGGCAGATACGCAGTATTTT.

V usage is TRBV15 and J usage is TRBJ1-6; D is unclear. The CDR3 length is 14 residues. V gave up 0 bases and J gave up 9 bases, with 9 bases separating them. Germline loops: CDR1 LNHNV, CDR2 YYDKDF (reference sequence). The CDR3 region has the DNA TGTGCCACCAGCAGAGAAACGGGGATTTCACCCCTCCACTTT. It codes for CATSRETGISPLHF.

The chain carries TRBV29-1 and TRBJ2-2; no reliable D call. This CDR3 is 13 amino acids long. The ends were cut back, 5 bases at V and 4 bases at J, with 11 bases in the middle. CDR1 is SQVTM, CDR2 ANQGSEA, per germline. For the CDR3, the DNA is TGCAGCGTTCAGGTCGTTTTCACCGGGGAGCTGTTTTTT. The encoded protein is CSVQVVFTGELFF.

The chain recombines TRBV9 with TRBJ2-2; D remains ambiguous. The germline V and J ends were trimmed by 0 bases and 0 bases, with 6 bases remaining between them. The CDR3 has 15 residues. Germline assignment: CDR1 SGDLS and CDR2 YYNGEE. The CDR3 region is CASSVDQANTGELFF. For the CDR3, the DNA is TGTGCCAGCAGCGTAGACCAGGCGAACACCGGGGAGCTGTTTTTT.